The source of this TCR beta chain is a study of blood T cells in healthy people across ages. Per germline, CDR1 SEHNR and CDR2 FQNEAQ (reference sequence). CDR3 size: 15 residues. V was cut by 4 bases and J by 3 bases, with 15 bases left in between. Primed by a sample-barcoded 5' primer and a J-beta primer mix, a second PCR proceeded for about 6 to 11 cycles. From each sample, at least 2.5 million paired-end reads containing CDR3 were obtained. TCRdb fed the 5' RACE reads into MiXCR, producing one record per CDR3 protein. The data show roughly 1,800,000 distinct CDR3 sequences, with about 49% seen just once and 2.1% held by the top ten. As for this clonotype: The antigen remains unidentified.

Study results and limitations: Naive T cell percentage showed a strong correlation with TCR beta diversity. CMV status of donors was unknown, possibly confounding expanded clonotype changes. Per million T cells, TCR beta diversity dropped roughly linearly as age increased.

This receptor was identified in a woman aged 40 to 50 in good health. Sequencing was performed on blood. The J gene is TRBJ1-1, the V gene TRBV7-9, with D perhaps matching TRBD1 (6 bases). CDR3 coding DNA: TGTGCCAGCAGCTCTCAGAGGGGGACGTACACTGAAGCTTTCTTT. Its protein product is CASSSQRGTYTEAFF.